This entry features one T cell receptor (beta chain) sequence. Whole-blood total RNA was extracted without T cell sorting. Nested PCRs (roughly 15 and 9 cycles, two total) were applied to TCRalpha and TCRbeta cDNA. TCRdb reprocessed the 5' RACE reads; each CDR3 protein has one entry and no DNA is given. The data include approximately 400,000 distinct CDR3 sequences; the top ten clones carry around 2.3%. Germline assignment: CDR1 SGHDT and CDR2 YYEEEE. This CDR3 contains 16 residues. The data are from a study of monozygotic twins with inflammatory bowel disease. The chain couples TRBV5-6 to TRBJ2-6; TCRdb proposes TRBD1, but this gene call is untestable without DNA. The TCR comes from a human donor with ulcerative colitis or Crohn's disease, or a healthy co-twin of an affected twin (not recorded which). The sequenced sample consisted of blood. The CDR3 sequence: CASSGKRTSGANVLTF.